The rows below give T cell receptor beta chains drawn from one sample of a study of control samples from healthy donors and cancer patients. Clones were sequenced by immunoSEQ multiplex PCR, and TCRdb holds only the in-frame ones, with some missing. The data show around 130,000 clones, 89% seen once. What was sequenced was blood. The source of these receptors is a middle-aged man in good health. The CDR3 runs from the conserved cysteine through the conserved F or W. The D gene is left open where the match is weak. Clone size is given for some rows only: seen once, a few or many times, or a class if the clone is expanded.

D gene: .
J gene: TRBJ2-1
V gene: TRBV11-3
clone size: .
CDR3 protein: CASSPARGNNEQFF
CDR3 DNA: TGTGCCAGCAGCCCTGCCCGGGGCAACAATGAGCAGTTCTTC

D gene: .
J gene: TRBJ1-1
V gene: TRBV3-1/TRBV3-2
clone size: .
CDR3 protein: CASSHQGSGTEAFF
CDR3 DNA: TGTGCCAGCAGCCATCAGGGGTCGGGGACTGAAGCTTTCTTT

D gene: TRBD2
J gene: TRBJ2-1
V gene: TRBV20-1
clone size: .
CDR3 protein: CSASGTSGGYEQFF
CDR3 DNA: TGCAGTGCCAGTGGGACTAGCGGGGGGTATGAGCAGTTCTTC

D gene: .
J gene: TRBJ2-7
V gene: TRBV7-8
clone size: once
CDR3 protein: CASSLGRGSYEQYF
CDR3 DNA: TGTGCCAGCAGCCTGGGTCGGGGCTCCTACGAGCAGTACTTC

D gene: .
J gene: TRBJ2-7
V gene: TRBV6-5
clone size: .
CDR3 protein: CASSYGAGEAYEQYF
CDR3 DNA: TGTGCCAGCAGTTACGGGGCAGGGGAGGCCTACGAGCAGTACTTC

D gene: .
J gene: TRBJ1-6
V gene: TRBV9
clone size: .
CDR3 protein: CASSVGSPFIRSPLHF
CDR3 DNA: TGTGCCAGCAGCGTAGGCAGTCCGTTCATCCGTTCACCCCTCCACTTT

D gene: .
J gene: TRBJ1-5
V gene: TRBV7-2
clone size: .
CDR3 protein: CASSLTVISNQPQHF
CDR3 DNA: TGTGCCAGCAGCTTAACAGTAATTAGCAATCAGCCCCAGCATTTT

D gene: TRBD1
J gene: TRBJ1-1
V gene: TRBV6-1
clone size: once
CDR3 protein: CASSDQWAGGEAEAFF
CDR3 DNA: TGTGCCAGCAGTGACCAATGGGCAGGGGGTGAAGCTGAAGCTTTCTTT

D gene: TRBD2
J gene: TRBJ2-7
V gene: TRBV27
clone size: .
CDR3 protein: CASSLSGGGVSYEQYF
CDR3 DNA: TGTGCCAGCAGTCTTAGCGGGGGAGGGGTCTCCTACGAGCAGTACTTC

D gene: .
J gene: TRBJ1-1
V gene: TRBV29-1
clone size: .
CDR3 protein: CSVGGGIEAFF
CDR3 DNA: TGCAGCGTTGGGGGCGGGATTGAAGCTTTCTTT

D gene: TRBD1
J gene: TRBJ1-6
V gene: TRBV9
clone size: .
CDR3 protein: CASRDFDRGGPLHF
CDR3 DNA: TGTGCCAGCAGGGACTTTGACAGGGGCGGACCCCTCCACTTT

D gene: .
J gene: TRBJ1-2
V gene: TRBV6-5
clone size: .
CDR3 protein: CASSSLPAANYGYTF
CDR3 DNA: TGTGCCAGCAGCTCGCTGCCGGCTGCTAACTATGGCTACACCTTC